What follows describes a single TCR beta chain. Its antigen has not been determined. One base away there is no much larger clone; base qualities are not given. Donors were 39 systemically healthy Caucasian individuals from Russia aged about 6 to 100 years. Each donor gave about 10 milliliters of peripheral blood, drawn into EDTA-treated Vacutainer tubes. Ficoll-Paque density-gradient centrifugation was used to isolate PBMCs, with at least 6.5 million per sample. Total RNA, at least 5 micrograms per sample, was extracted from PBMCs with Trizol reagent. For every donor, an aliquot of PBMCs went through flow cytometry to measure the percentages of naive CD45RAhigh/CD27high T cells. This sample was taken from a study of blood T cells in healthy people across ages (dated by TCRdb to the mid-2010s). Background for the entire study: Template switching captured roughly one uniquely barcoded TCR beta cDNA molecule per two T cells in model experiments. Age-related changes in TCR beta repertoire diversity were measured in the study by deep sequencing normalized with unique cDNA molecular identifiers. Four age groups were formed from the donors: young (average approximately 16 years), middle-aged (approximately 41), aged (about 62) and long-lived (about 80). For two donors (one aged 18 to 30 and one aged 80 or older), the study analyzed two additional independent replicas of 1 million unique cDNA reads from the same blood draw. Study-level results and caveats: Compared with the aged group, more naive CD4+ T cells, fewer expanded clones and increased TCR diversity were shown by the long-lived group, suggesting age selection. Observed TCR beta diversity correlated strongly with the percentage of naive T cells measured by flow cytometry. Donor CMV infection status was unknown, potentially confounding age-related changes in expanded clonotypes. Estimates of total diversity from one million sequenced T cells were regarded as lower bounds and underestimates. Observed TCR beta diversity per million T cells fell roughly linearly with age, and a significant reduction was already apparent by age roughly 41. Conclusive comparison of naive and antigen-experienced compartments was prevented by the profiling of bulk unsorted PBMCs.

Library construction relied on 5' RACE. The sequencer was an Illumina HiSeq 2500. A second PCR of roughly 7 to 12 cycles was performed with a sample-barcoded 5' primer and a J-beta primer mix. A template-switch 5' adaptor carrying 12 random nucleotides introduced a unique molecular identifier onto each TCR beta cDNA molecule. Each sample yielded at least 2.5 million CDR3-containing paired-end reads. All of the RNA was converted into first-strand cDNA using the Mint cDNA synthesis kit, with a TRBC-specific oligonucleotide serving as the primer. Following uracil-DNA glycosylase treatment, all cDNA underwent a first 18-cycle PCR with the universal primers M1SS and BC2_uni_R. The study's processing was this. Normalization of each sample was performed by random selection of 1 million high-quality reads, each carrying a distinct molecular identifier. Instead of being binned into consensus sequences, reads with shared molecular identifiers were discarded. MiTCR, set to a Q25 quality threshold and the strictest error-elimination algorithm, was used for CDR3 identification, clonotype clustering and error correction. A nonparametric unseen species model with Euler transformation was used to estimate a lower bound on total TCR beta diversity. The public reads were run again by TCRdb, first through fastp at Q25 and then through MiXCR, and only productive beta chains were kept. Each record represents a unique CDR3 protein, reported with the most common genes and DNA among its rows. TCRdb, not the original authors, processed these V and J calls. The sample records over a million distinct CDR3 sequences, about 23% of which are singletons. Around 0.7% of the sample is taken by the ten largest.

Another study also made use of these data, one on T cells of mothers and their children. According to the second study: Nine systemically healthy Caucasian individuals, comprising three mothers and their six children, were included as donors. cDNA synthesis used all of the extracted RNA, with 1.5 ug of RNA in each 15 ul reaction. In the second PCR, sample barcodes and 2-4 random nucleotides were introduced via the M1S primer. Over 8 million TCR beta CDR3 reads came from each mother, compared with a few million reads from each child. Thymic selection similarly shapes TCR recombination output in related and unrelated pairs, with minor effect from inherited differences. Normalized repertoire overlap was always found to be slightly, but never significantly, higher in related mother-child pairs than in unrelated mother-child pairs. With a sensitivity of approximately 100 clones per million clonotypes, no persistent microchimeric T cell clones were detected. In the study, deep NGS was used to compare the TCR beta repertoires of mothers and children, and features distinguishing related mother-child pairs from unrelated individuals were sought. Mothers averaged roughly 40 +/- 4 years of age and children averaged about 10 +/- 4 years. Libraries were sequenced on Illumina HiSeq 2000 with 100+100 nt paired-end reads after adapter ligation with NEBNext reagents. To prevent cross-contamination, the mother and child libraries were prepared a month apart and were sequenced in separate runs. Each donor had between about 500,000 and 2,300,000 distinct TCR beta clonotypes identified. Naive TCR beta clonotypes were estimated from low-frequency clonotypes matched to each donor's FACS-determined naive share, without sorting.

The sample taken for sequencing was blood. The receptor was isolated from a girl aged 2-10 years in good health.

CDR3 protein: CASSYSRQSDGYTF. In nucleotide form, the sequence is TGTGCCAGCAGTTACTCGAGGCAGAGTGATGGCTACACCTTC. Recombination linked TRBV6-2 or TRBV6-3 to TRBJ1-2; the D gene is unclear. The CDR3 runs 14 residues from the cysteine to the phenylalanine. Only CDR3 DNA is held: 42 bases, read in frame from base 1. The junction carries 11 bases between V and J, which are trimmed by 0 bases and 6 bases respectively. The germline V gene yields MNHEY for CDR1 and SVGEGT for CDR2.